This entry lists 2 T cell receptor beta chains sequenced from one sample in a study of somatic mutations in cytotoxic T cells in rheumatoid arthritis. Produced via immunoSEQ multiplex PCR; TCRdb's table is partial and in-frame only. The sample holds under 2,500 clones; 85% are singletons and the top ten take less than 50%. What was sequenced was CD8+ T cells sorted from blood. The receptors derive from a man aged 55 to 70 with rheumatoid arthritis.

The V call is TRBV9, the J call TRBJ2-3, with TRBD2 matching 9 bases. J was trimmed by 1 base and V by 0 bases; bases with no gene match: 3. Germline V gene lookup returns CDR1 SGDLS and CDR2 YYNGEE. CDR3 length: 16 amino acids. CDR3 sequence (DNA): TGTGCCAGCAGCGTAGTGGCTAGCGGGGGCACAGATACGCAGTATTTT. Protein: CASSVVASGGTDTQYF.

This chain connects TRBV13 to TRBJ2-1; 7 bases map to TRBD2. Per the germline V gene, CDR1 is PRHDT and CDR2 is FYEKMQ (reference sequence). The V and J ends lost 8 bases and 10 bases, in that order; junction bases with no gene match: 2. The CDR3 is 10 residues long. The CDR3 protein is CASGRGEQFF. In DNA form, the CDR3 reads TGTGCCAGCGGGAGGGGAGAGCAGTTCTTC.